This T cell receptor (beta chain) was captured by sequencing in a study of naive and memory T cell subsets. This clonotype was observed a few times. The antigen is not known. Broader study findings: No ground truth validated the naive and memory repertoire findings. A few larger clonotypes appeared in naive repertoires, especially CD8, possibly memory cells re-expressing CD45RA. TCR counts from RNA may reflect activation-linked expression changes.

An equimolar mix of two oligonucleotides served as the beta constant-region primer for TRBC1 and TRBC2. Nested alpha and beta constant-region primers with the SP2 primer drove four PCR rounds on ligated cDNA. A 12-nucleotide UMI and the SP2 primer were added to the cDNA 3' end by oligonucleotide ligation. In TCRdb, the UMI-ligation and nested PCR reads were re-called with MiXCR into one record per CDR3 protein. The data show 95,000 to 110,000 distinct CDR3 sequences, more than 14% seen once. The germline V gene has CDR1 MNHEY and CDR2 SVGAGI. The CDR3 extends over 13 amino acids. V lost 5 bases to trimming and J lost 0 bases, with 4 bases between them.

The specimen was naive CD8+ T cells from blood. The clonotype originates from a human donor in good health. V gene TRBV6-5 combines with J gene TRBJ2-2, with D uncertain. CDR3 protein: CASSRSNTGELFF. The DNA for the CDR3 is TGTGCCAGCAGTCGATCGAACACCGGGGAGCTGTTTTTT.